This T cell receptor beta chain was captured in a study of cytomegalovirus exposure and HLA in healthy donors (dated by TCRdb to 2016 to 2017). With regard to the full study: A later analysis indicated that the roughly 130 validation repertoires were generated on the platform also employed for the 666 repertoires of the first cohort. The study combined high-throughput TCR immunosequencing, statistical association of individual TCRs with disease status, and machine learning to predict cytomegalovirus infection status. Besides the first cohort of about 730 subjects, a separate validation cohort made up of 120 or so different subjects was used. The study was designed to test whether signatures of past pathogen exposure could be identified by cataloging public T cell receptors.

Here is what the overall study found, with its caveats: A total of about 180 TCR beta chains were listed by the study as associated with cytomegalovirus. All 120 or so repertoires were used to score co-occurrence in the validation cohort in a later analysis, because that analysis had no HLA typing for the cohort. The authors suggested that the approach could potentially be extended to other disease states and immunological phenotypes. The classifier was reported to diagnose cytomegalovirus status with high specificity and sensitivity in both the original and validation cohorts. Most TCR sequences were observed very rarely across donors, whereas some public TCRs were present in many individuals. Of the cluster scores, approximately 94% were above 0 in a later analysis, which found that TCRs clustered in the first cohort also tended to co-occur in the 130 or so validation repertoires. In vitro tests confirmed that three of the cytomegalovirus-associated TCR beta chains recognize cytomegalovirus antigens.

Reading from cysteine to phenylalanine, the CDR3 counts 15 amino acids. Here the CDR3 DNA is all that survives: 45 bases in frame from base 1. Cut back by 4 bases and 4 bases, the V and J ends lie 17 bases apart. The germline V gene (reference sequence) sets CDR1 to SGHNT and CDR2 to YYREEE. Receptor amplification or capture employed the immunoSEQ multiplex PCR assay. On the study's bioinformatics: A statistical classification framework was developed to diagnose cytomegalovirus status using the catalog of TCR beta chain sequences. TCRdb mirrors the immuneACCESS table, restricted to in-frame sequences. Some clones are absent from its copies; in checked studies, under half trace to an unresolved V gene, and the reason for the others is unknown. For V, J and clone size, that table is used; D and trimming come from the DNA. The sample table contains 140,000 or so clones; only one count was recorded for roughly nine tenths of them. The ten biggest clones cover about 0.7% of the sample.

Comments on this clone: This receptor's antigen is unknown. It has no much larger one-base neighbor in the sample; base qualities were not kept.

Donors formed part of the validation cohort, which comprised 120 or so subjects and was distinct from the first cohort of several hundred subjects. The clonotype comes from a man younger than 35 in good health and CMV-seronegative. Recombination linked TRBV5-4 to TRBJ1-1, and possibly TRBD1, on 5 matching bases. Material: PBMCs. The DNA is as follows: TGTGCCAGCAGCGATCTACATCTGGGGCCCACTGAAGCTTTCTTT. Its product reads: CASSDLHLGPTEAFF.